This record concerns one T cell receptor beta chain sequence. V lost 6 bases to trimming and J lost 2 bases, with 16 bases between them. The CDR3 has 15 residues. Germline V gives CDR1 SEHNR, CDR2 FQNEAQ (reference sequence). These data come from a study of PD-L1 blockade in urothelial cancer. Only in-frame clones appear in the TCRdb table, and some are missing; sequencing was by immunoSEQ multiplex PCR. The sample includes fewer than 130,000 clones, roughly 84% seen only once; the top ten take roughly 2.2%. The TCR was taken from a middle-aged man with urothelial cancer. This specimen consisted of PBMCs, obtained around atezolizumab (anti-PD-L1) treatment. The chain carries TRBV7-9 and TRBJ2-5, with D perhaps matching TRBD1 (6 bases). The CDR3 nucleotides read TGTGCCAGCAGACCGCCGGGGCAGGGGCAAGAGACCCAGTACTTC. Its translation is CASRPPGQGQETQYF.